Described below is a single T cell receptor beta chain sequence and its context. The specificity of this receptor is unknown. The sample holds no much larger clone one base away, and base qualities are not on file. The sample comes from a study of T cell responses to AZD1222 COVID-19 vaccine listed by TCRdb under 2021. A note on the overall study: A total of 233 trial participants underwent TCR sequencing, of whom under 220 had received two doses of AZD1222 and around 26 had received two doses of the MenACWY control vaccine. Trial participants were enrolled by age into 18-55, 56-69 and 70-plus year subgroups, with approximately 150, 30 and 60 TCR-sequenced participants respectively. General conclusions and limits of the study: Reportedly, almost half of the unique spike-specific TCRs recognized epitopes lying outside the regions that are mutated in the B.1.351 and B.1.1.7 variants. In the small 56-69-year group, the increase in depth fell short of significance, most likely because of low power. The whole spike protein was spanned by vaccine-associated CD4 TCRs, and dominant responses were seen in regions 160-218 and 743-854. Conclusions about previously exposed vaccinees were limited because only five to seven AZD1222 recipients were SARS-CoV-2 seropositive at baseline. Most participants were white British and females outnumbered males, and the authors suggested that clonal diversity may have been underestimated. A significant rise in spike-specific TCR breadth and depth was observed after two AZD1222 doses relative to day 0 and relative to MenACWY recipients. Because no day 14 peak-response samples were available, the repertoires could be characterized only after the peak T cell response.

The CDR3 regions of human TCRbeta chains were analyzed by immunosequencing. The paper's data handling went like this. Repertoire TCRs were matched against a reference library of SARS-CoV-2-specific TCRs generated with the MIRA antigen-specificity platform. Breadth meant the fraction of unique TCRs that were SARS-CoV-2-associated, whereas depth meant the fraction of total T cells that were SARS-CoV-2-associated. Using the MIRA data, each spike-specific TCR was mapped to the spike region that the TCR reacts to and placed in a CD4 or CD8 class. Log10-transformed breadth and depth values were compared by one-way ANOVA with Sidak's multiple comparisons tests. In TCRdb, the immuneACCESS table is reduced to in-frame sequences with V and J assigned. These tables do not hold every clone; where another copy was compared, an unresolved V gene accounts for under half, and the others remain unexplained. V and J calls and clone size are given by that table; D and trimming were obtained from the DNA. For this sample the table gives 130,000 to 150,000 clones, of which 85% to 95% were detected only once. The leading ten clones occupy roughly an eighth of the sample.

The time point label here, explained by the study, means: sample from adult after SARS-CoV-2 infection, after symptom onset. A couple of convalescent COVID-19 patients, sampled after symptom onset from adults with prior SARS-CoV-2 infection, were also TCR-sequenced for comparison. Its CDR3 holds 14 amino acids, cysteine through phenylalanine. The DNA shown is the 42-base CDR3, in frame from base 1. V lost 6 bases and J lost 6 bases, and the count of bases not matched to a germline gene is 14. CDR1 and CDR2, per the germline V gene, are SQVTM and ANQGSEA. Here the chain combines TRBV29-1 and TRBJ2-7, with 7 bases matching TRBD1. The sequencing here drew on peripheral blood, taken after recovery from COVID-19. This TCR was recovered from an adult who had recovered from COVID-19. Here is the DNA: TGCAGCGTCGACGGGACAGAGGCCACCCGCGAGCAGTACTTC. Translated, this gives CSVDGTEATREQYF.